The 24 T cell receptor beta chains below were found in one sample sequenced in a study of T and B cells in COVID-19 patients. Each TRB amplification used roughly 250-550 ng of genomic DNA from blood. BIOMED2 TRB-A/B primer pools were used in multiplex TRB PCR. In TCRdb, the multiplex PCR reads were re-called with MiXCR into one record per CDR3 protein. The sample lists about 5,800 distinct CDR3 sequences, roughly a quarter occurring once. Sequencing used blood. The receptors were sampled from a human donor with active COVID-19.

In this sample, this clonotype turned up a few times. This sequence joins TRBV20-1 and TRBJ1-5; maybe TRBD1 (5 bases). Germline assignment: CDR1 DFQATT and CDR2 SNEGSKA (reference sequence). This CDR3 region has 14 residues. The ends were cut back, 0 bases at V and 9 bases at J, with 15 bases in the middle. This CDR3 is CSARDMGGGTPQHF. The DNA for the CDR3 is TGCAGTGCTAGAGATATGGGTGGGGGTACGCCCCAGCATTTT.

By sample share, this clonotype is medium-sized (0.01 to 0.1%). This chain joins TRBV5-6 and TRBJ2-7; the D gene is possibly TRBD1 (6 bases). The V end lost 6 bases, the J end lost 3 bases, and 19 bases lay between the germline ends. The CDR3 contains 15 residues. Germline lookup yields CDR1 SGHDT and CDR2 YYEEEE. The CDR3 reads CASTSSGTYGYEQYF. The CDR3 DNA reads as TGTGCCAGCACCTCTTCCGGGACATATGGCTACGAGCAGTACTTC.

By sample fraction, this clonotype is medium-sized. This rearrangement joins TRBV18 to TRBJ2-5; the match to TRBD2 covers 7 bases. Trimming at V came to 3 bases and at J to 2 bases, leaving 0 bases not matched to a gene. The CDR3 sequence is 13 residues long. Per germline, CDR1 KGHSH and CDR2 LQKENI. CDR3 nucleotides: TGTGCCAGCTCACCGCGGGGGCAAGAGACCCAGTACTTC. Translated, it gives CASSPRGQETQYF.

This clonotype was seen a few times. The CDR3 DNA follows: TGCAGTGCTAGAGACCCCGGACAGGTCGCTGGGGCCAACGTCCTGACTTTC. Protein: CSARDPGQVAGANVLTF. The gene calls are TRBV20-1 and TRBJ2-6; TRBD1 matches at 7 bases. From germline, CDR1 is DFQATT and CDR2 SNEGSKA (reference sequence). Trimming at V came to 0 bases and at J to 2 bases, leaving 7 bases not matched to a gene. CDR3 size: 17 residues.

This clonotype was detected many times. J is TRBJ1-1 and V is TRBV18; 8 nucleotides match TRBD1. Per germline, CDR1 KGHSH and CDR2 LQKENI. There are 13 residues in the CDR3. Germline trimming cut 4 bases from V and 8 bases from J; bases unmatched to any gene: 6. The CDR3 is CASSLGRGQEAFF. The CDR3 DNA reads as TGTGCCAGCTCACTGGGCAGGGGGCAAGAAGCTTTCTTT.

The rearrangement uses TRBV6-2 or TRBV6-3 and TRBJ2-5; possibly TRBD2 for D (5 bases). Germline assignment: CDR1 MNHEY and CDR2 SVGEGT. Trimming shortened V by 2 bases and J by 0 bases, and 13 bases separated the two germline ends. CDR3 length equals 16 residues. CDR3 in amino acids: CASSYKVAQHQETQYF. DNA of the CDR3: TGTGCCAGCAGTTACAAGGTAGCGCAACACCAAGAGACCCAGTACTTC.

This clonotype was counted many times. The V and J genes are TRBV5-6 and TRBJ1-1, with unresolved D. Deletions cut 0 bases from V and 3 bases from J, with 6 bases between. This CDR3 has 13 amino acids. CDR1 SGHDT and CDR2 YYEEEE come from the germline V gene. The CDR3 sequence is CASSLGRYTEAFF. In DNA form, the CDR3 reads TGTGCCAGCAGCTTGGGGAGGTACACTGAAGCTTTCTTT. The full variable domain, its missing parts supplied by reference TRBV5-6 and TRBJ1-1, is DAGVTQSPTHLIKTRGQQVTLRCSPKSGHDTVSWYQQALGQGPQFIFQYYEEEERQRGNFPDRFSGHQFPNYSSELNVNALLLGDSALYLCASSLGRYTEAFFGQGTRLTVV.

By its share, this clonotype is medium-sized (0.01 to 0.1%). V usage is TRBV30 and J usage is TRBJ2-7; 8 bases map to TRBD1. The germline CDR1 and CDR2 sequences are GTSNPN and SVGIG (reference sequence). The CDR3 spans 15 residues. V lost 4 bases and J lost 4; bases outside the gene matches: 12. The CDR3 region is CAWKSWQGAFYEQYF. The CDR3 coding sequence is TGTGCCTGGAAGTCGTGGCAGGGGGCCTTTTACGAGCAGTACTTC.

This clonotype is classed as medium-sized (0.01 to 0.1%). The genes are TRBV5-1 and TRBJ2-1, with 14 nucleotides matching TRBD2. The CDR3 extends over 16 amino acids. Germline V gene data show CDR1 as SGHRS and CDR2 as YFSETQ. Losses at the gene ends were 0 bases for V and 9 bases for J; bases not matched to a gene: 5. CDR3: CASSLAPGLAGVEQFF. The DNA for the CDR3 is TGCGCCAGCAGCTTGGCACCGGGACTAGCGGGAGTTGAGCAGTTCTTC.

Here the CDR3 reads CASRRLAGSKNIQYF. In nucleotides, the CDR3 is TGTGCCAGCAGGCGACTAGCGGGGAGCAAAAACATTCAGTACTTC. The gene calls are TRBV11-2 and TRBJ2-4, with 11 bases matching TRBD2. Germline CDR1 is SGHAT and CDR2 is FQNNGV. V shed 6 bases and J 3 bases; nucleotides not matched to a gene: 4. CDR3 length: 15 residues. Together with reference TRBV11-2 and TRBJ2-4, the CDR3 gives the full variable domain: EAGVAQSPRYKIIEKRQSVAFWCNPISGHATLYWYQQILGQGPKLLIQFQNNGVVDDSQLPKDRFSAERLKGVDSTLKIQPAKLEDSAVYLCASRRLAGSKNIQYFGAGTRLSVL.

J is TRBJ2-7 and V is TRBV19; 8 bases fit TRBD1. The germline CDR1 and CDR2 sequences are LNHDA and SQIVND (reference sequence). The CDR3 totals 16 residues. After removal of 9 bases from V and 5 bases from J, the junction contained 18 bases not matched to a gene. Here the CDR3 DNA reads TGTGCCAGATACTCAGGGGGCTCGACTGGGGGCCACGAGCAGTACTTC. Translated: CARYSGGSTGGHEQYF.

This clonotype ranks as large. This chain connects TRBV29-1 to TRBJ2-7; the D is unclear. V lost 5 bases and J 3 bases, leaving 8 bases between the germline ends. The CDR3 spans 11 residues. Germline CDR1 reads SQVTM; CDR2 reads ANQGSEA. CDR3 nucleotides: TGCAGCGTTTCCGGTGGCTACGAGCAGTACTTC. Its protein is CSVSGGYEQYF.

By frequency in the sample, this clonotype is medium-sized. The chain links TRBV7-6 to TRBJ2-3; no clear D gene. The CDR3 totals 13 residues. Germline V gene lookup returns CDR1 SGHVS and CDR2 FNYEAQ. V was trimmed by 2 bases and J by 1 base, leaving 4 bases between them. For the CDR3, the DNA is TGTGCCAGCAGCTTAACAGGCACAGATACGCAGTATTTT. Encoded protein: CASSLTGTDTQYF.

By frequency in the sample, this clonotype is medium-sized (0.01 to 0.1%). The chain carries TRBV29-1 and TRBJ1-1; D uncertain. Germline-derived CDR1 and CDR2 are SQVTM and ANQGSEA. The CDR3 length is 10 residues. V lost 7 bases and J lost 3, with 6 bases in between. In nucleotides, the CDR3 is TGCAGCGCCGAGTACACTGAAGCTTTCTTT. It codes for CSAEYTEAFF.

This clonotype was detected ten times or more. This chain uses TRBV18 with TRBJ2-4, with 8 bases lining up with TRBD1. The CDR3 length is 14 residues. Trimming removed 6 bases from V and 3 bases from J; junction bases left unmatched: 4. From germline, CDR1 is KGHSH and CDR2 LQKENI. The DNA for the CDR3 is TGTGCCAGCTCGACAGGACAGGGCAAAAACATTCAGTACTTC. This codes for CASSTGQGKNIQYF.

This clonotype is judged medium-sized. V is TRBV15 and J is TRBJ1-6, with D uncertain. The CDR3 length is 15 residues. In germline, CDR1 is LNHNV, CDR2 YYDKDF (reference sequence). The V gene lost 0 bases and the J gene lost 6 bases, with 9 bases spanning the gap. CDR3 DNA: TGTGCCACCAGCAGAGATCTTAACAGTAATTCACCCCTCCACTTT. This encodes CATSRDLNSNSPLHF.

By proportion, this clonotype is medium-sized. The V call is TRBV6-2 or TRBV6-3, the J call TRBJ2-3, with 7 bases fitting TRBD1. V dropped 0 bases and J dropped 6; count of bases not matched to a gene: 6. The CDR3 length is 15 residues. The V gene's germline CDR1 is MNHEY and CDR2 SVGEGT. The CDR3 DNA is TGTGCCAGCAGTTACTCAGGGACAGACGTGGATACGCAGTATTTT. Amino acids: CASSYSGTDVDTQYF.

The gene calls are TRBV28 and TRBJ2-7; 7 nucleotides agree with TRBD1. CDR3 length: 14 amino acids. Germline trimming cut 3 bases from V and 3 bases from J; bases unmatched to any gene: 5. The germline V gene encodes CDR1 MDHEN and CDR2 SYDVKM. As DNA, the CDR3 is TGTGCCAGCAGTTTTACAGGGGTGATCTACGAGCAGTACTTC. This gives the protein CASSFTGVIYEQYF.

By frequency in the sample, this clonotype is medium-sized. V usage is TRBV19 and J usage is TRBJ2-5; the D gene is possibly TRBD2 (6 bases). Germline V gene sequence: CDR1 LNHDA, CDR2 SQIVND (reference sequence). V was trimmed by 5 bases and J by 2 bases, leaving 9 bases between them. The CDR3 sequence is 13 residues long. The CDR3 loop reads CASSRDFQETQYF. DNA of the CDR3: TGTGCCAGTAGTCGGGACTTTCAAGAGACCCAGTACTTC.

This clonotype was recorded many times. This sequence joins TRBV24-1 and TRBJ2-7; tentatively, D is TRBD2 (5 bases). This CDR3 is built from 11 residues. V lost 4 bases, J lost 5 bases, and 5 bases lay in between. The germline CDR1 and CDR2 sequences are KGHDR and SFDVKD. The CDR3 region is CATSDGNEQYF. Here the CDR3 DNA reads TGTGCCACCAGTGACGGGAACGAGCAGTACTTC.

This clonotype was seen many times. J is TRBJ2-1 and V is TRBV12-3 or TRBV12-4, with 10 bases aligning to TRBD2. The CDR3 runs to 15 residues. Trimming removed 6 bases from V and 1 base from J; junction bases left unmatched: 3. The CDR3 reads CASSLLAGSYNEQFF. CDR3 nucleotide sequence: TGTGCCAGCAGCTTACTAGCGGGATCCTACAATGAGCAGTTCTTC.

This clonotype was counted many times. The chain employs TRBV6-2 or TRBV6-3 and TRBJ1-4; D not resolved. CDR3 length: 15 amino acids. Trimming removed 6 bases from V and 0 bases from J, with 11 bases in between. Germline V lookup: CDR1 MNHEY, CDR2 SVGEGT. CDR3: CASSYYLATNEKLFF. CDR3 nucleotides: TGTGCCAGCAGCTATTATCTTGCAACTAATGAAAAACTGTTTTTT.

Details on this clonotype: A much more abundant neighbour one base away suggests this may be a read error. This sequence joins TRBV6-5 and TRBJ2-1; D not certain. In germline, CDR1 is MNHEY, CDR2 SVGAGI. This CDR3 comprises 13 residues. The V end was cut by 5 bases, the J end by 7 bases, with 12 bases between. CDR3 residues: CASSQDWANEQFF. As DNA, the CDR3 is TGTGCCAGCAGTCAAGACTGGGCAAATGAGCAGTTCTTC.

This rearrangement joins TRBV6-5 to TRBJ2-7, with 9 bases aligning to TRBD1. CDR3 length: 13 amino acids. Germline CDR1 MNHEY, CDR2 SVGAGI. Trimming at V came to 10 bases and at J to 6 bases, leaving 10 bases not matched to a gene. The CDR3 loop reads CATHSGTGSEQYF. The CDR3 DNA sequence: TGTGCCACCCATTCCGGGACAGGGTCCGAGCAGTACTTC.